The T cell receptor (beta chain) under discussion was sequenced for a study of blood T cell repertoires in COVID-19. For the study at large: The origin of the acute and convalescent COVID-19 samples was the United States, Italy and Spain.

In the original processing: The authors estimated nucleated cell counts from reference gene primer amplification. Data came from immunoSEQ multiplex PCR; TCRdb stores just in-frame clones and leaves some out. The V and J calls and clone size are taken from that table; D and trimming were inferred from the DNA. The sample has roughly 130,000 clones; around 86% are singletons. Per the germline V gene, CDR1 is SGHTA and CDR2 is FQGNSA. The CDR3 consists of 13 residues. V was clipped by 3 bases and J by 5 bases, with 7 bases between them. This clonotype originated in a man aged 35-49 years with active or convalescent COVID-19. Source material: peripheral blood. The rearrangement joins TRBV7-2 to TRBJ2-2, with D uncertain. CDR3 coding DNA: TGTGCCAGCAGCTTCGCCCTAACCGGGGAGCTGTTTTTT. As protein: CASSFALTGELFF.